These 7 T cell receptor beta chains were all obtained from the same sample, sequenced in a study of PD-1 blockade in classical Hodgkin lymphoma. Time point described: cycle 4 day 1 (C4D1), after less than 7 weeks of nivolumab. All trial patients relapsed after autologous stem cell transplantation. The study isolated CD8+ T cells from thawed PBMCs by magnetic negative selection. Method: immunoSEQ multiplex PCR; TCRdb's copy keeps in-frame clones and lacks some. The sample includes almost 20,000 clones, approximately 80% seen only once; the top ten take roughly 7.3%. Here the sequenced sample was CD8+ T cells from blood, taken before the fourth cycle of nivolumab. The receptors stem from a human donor with classical Hodgkin lymphoma.

The chain carries TRBV9 and TRBJ1-1; D is ambiguous. From germline, CDR1 is SGDLS and CDR2 YYNGEE. V lost 3 bases, J lost 6 bases, and 12 bases lay in between. This CDR3 is built from 13 residues. The chain's CDR3 is CASSAKSGSEAFF. The CDR3 DNA sequence: TGTGCCAGCAGCGCAAAATCGGGGTCTGAAGCTTTCTTT.

The chain couples TRBV13 to TRBJ2-7; TRBD2 agrees at 9 bases. Germline CDR1 and CDR2: PRHDT and FYEKMQ (reference sequence). The CDR3 totals 15 residues. The junction had 6 bases not matched to a gene; V was cut back by 5 bases and J by 1 base. CDR3 sequence reads: CASSHTSGSSYEQYF. The DNA for the CDR3 is TGTGCCAGCAGCCATACTAGCGGGTCTTCCTACGAGCAGTACTTC.

The chain carries TRBV7-6 and TRBJ2-2; D gene uncertain. This CDR3 contains 14 residues. V was pared by 1 base and J by 6 bases, with 9 bases between. Germline CDR1 is SGHVS and CDR2 is FNYEAQ. The CDR3, as DNA: TGTGCCAGCAGCTTAGGGTCACTGGCCGGGGAGCTGTTTTTT. This sequence encodes CASSLGSLAGELFF.

The chain is built from TRBV6-4 and TRBJ2-3, with D possibly TRBD1 on 5 matching bases. The V and J ends lost 6 bases and 0 bases respectively, with 13 bases between them. This CDR3 region has 15 residues. Germline assignment: CDR1 MRHNA and CDR2 SNTAGT. The CDR3 DNA reads as TGTGCCAGCAGCGGACGGACACTGAGCACAGATACGCAGTATTTT. It is translated as CASSGRTLSTDTQYF.

The rearrangement uses TRBV5-4 and TRBJ2-7, with a tentative D call TRBD1 (5 bases). This CDR3 comprises 14 residues. The V end was cut by 2 bases, the J end by 2 bases, with 11 bases between. Per the germline V gene, CDR1 is SGHNT and CDR2 is YYREEE (reference sequence). This chain's CDR3 is CASSLGQGAYEQYF. The CDR3 DNA is TGTGCCAGCAGCTTAGGTCAGGGCGCCTACGAGCAGTACTTC. Full variable domain (outside the CDR3, taken from reference TRBV5-4 and TRBJ2-7): ETGVTQSPTHLIKTRGQQVTLRCSSQSGHNTVSWYQQALGQGPQFIFQYYREEENGRGNFPPRFSGLQFPNYSSELNVNALELDDSALYLCASSLGQGAYEQYFGPGTRLTVT.

V gene TRBV29-1 combines with J gene TRBJ1-1, with no clear D. Germline V lookup: CDR1 SQVTM, CDR2 ANQGSEA. The CDR3 extends over 12 amino acids. The V end was cut by 3 bases, the J end by 3 bases, with 8 bases between. The CDR3 DNA follows: TGCAGCGTTGATGGGATCGACACTGAAGCTTTCTTT. As protein: CSVDGIDTEAFF.

The chain uses TRBV27 and TRBJ2-2; no reliable D call. CDR3 length equals 16 residues. Germline-derived CDR1 and CDR2 are MNHEY and SMNVEV (reference sequence). V was clipped by 3 bases and J by 4 bases, with 15 bases between them. Here the CDR3 DNA reads TGTGCCAGCAGTTTGGTTCGTACAGTTTCCACCGGGGAGCTGTTTTTT. The encoded protein is CASSLVRTVSTGELFF.